Following are 23 T cell receptor beta chains from one sample sequenced in a study of shared clonotypes between healthy human individuals. Naive CD8 cells were CD45RO-negative, positively selected for CCR7, excluding terminally differentiated effector memory CD45RA+ cells. TCRdb keeps only in-frame clones here, not all; method: immunoSEQ multiplex PCR. The sample includes 1.5 million to 2.5 million clones, about 94% of them seen just once. Sequenced material: naive CD8+ T cells sorted from blood. The receptors were gathered from a man between 18 and 29 years old in good health.

The CDR3 DNA reads as TGTGCCAGCAGCTCTCGACAGGGGGCAGAAACTGAAGCTTTCTTT. This gives the protein CASSSRQGAETEAFF. The chain recombines TRBV11-2 with TRBJ1-1; 10 positions match TRBD1. The CDR3 spans 15 residues. Trimming removed 4 bases from V and 5 bases from J; junction bases left unmatched: 7. Germline V gene sequence: CDR1 SGHAT, CDR2 FQNNGV.

The rearrangement joins TRBV29-1 to TRBJ2-1, with no clear D. In germline, CDR1 is SQVTM, CDR2 ANQGSEA. This CDR3 is built from 13 residues. The V and J ends lost 1 base and 7 bases respectively, with 11 bases between them. The DNA for the CDR3 is TGCAGCGTTGAAGGAGGAATAAGTAATGAGCAGTTCTTC. Translated, it gives CSVEGGISNEQFF.

The rearrangement uses TRBV9 and TRBJ2-7, with D possibly matching TRBD2 (6 bases). Germline assignment: CDR1 SGDLS and CDR2 YYNGEE. This CDR3 has 15 amino acids. Trimming shortened V by 2 bases and J by 2 bases, and 14 bases separated the two germline ends. DNA for the CDR3: TGTGCCAGCAGCGTTTTTTACGGGGGACCCTACGAGCAGTACTTC. The encoded protein is CASSVFYGGPYEQYF.

The gene calls are TRBV2 and TRBJ2-7; TRBD2 matches 13 bases. The V gene end was trimmed by 2 bases and the J gene end by 4 bases; junction bases not matched to a gene: 5. CDR3 size: 16 residues. Germline loops: CDR1 SNHLY, CDR2 FYNNEI. The CDR3 DNA follows: TGTGCCAGCAGTGAATGGGGGACTAGCGGGATTTACGAGCAGTACTTC. It codes for CASSEWGTSGIYEQYF.

The rearrangement links TRBV7-9 to TRBJ1-2; 8 bases are a match to TRBD1. Germline-derived CDR1 and CDR2 are SEHNR and FQNEAQ (reference sequence). The CDR3 totals 14 residues. Unmatched junction bases numbered 2, after V lost 1 base and J lost 4 bases. CDR3 nucleotides: TGTGCCAGCAGCTTAGACCAGGGGGCCTATGGCTACACCTTC. Protein: CASSLDQGAYGYTF.

The chain uses TRBV28 and TRBJ2-7; 9 nucleotides agree with TRBD1. Germline values: CDR1 MDHEN, CDR2 SYDVKM. CDR3 length: 14 residues. V lost 7 bases to trimming and J lost 4 bases; unmatched junction nucleotides: 8. The CDR3 loop reads CASTRQGVPYEQYF. In nucleotides, the CDR3 is TGTGCCAGCACTCGACAGGGGGTACCATACGAGCAGTACTTC.

The chain employs TRBV7-9 and TRBJ2-7, with D tentatively TRBD2 (5 bases). CDR1 and CDR2 (germline): SEHNR, FQNEAQ (reference sequence). The CDR3 runs 13 residues. Between the trimmed V and J ends, which lost 6 bases and 9 bases, there was a span of 18 bases. For the CDR3, the DNA is TGTGCCAGCAGGCCCCCCTCTGCGGGTGTGCAGTACTTC. It encodes CASRPPSAGVQYF.

This chain connects TRBV27 to TRBJ2-7, with 12 bases identical to TRBD2. Looked up from germline, CDR1 is MNHEY and CDR2 is SMNVEV (reference sequence). The CDR3 covers 17 residues. The junction had 9 bases not matched to a gene; V was cut back by 0 bases and J by 6 bases. The CDR3 DNA is TGTGCCAGCAGTTTATCCGTTCGACTAGCGGGAGTTGGCGAGCAGTACTTC. This translates into CASSLSVRLAGVGEQYF.

J is TRBJ2-2 and V is TRBV11-2; tentatively, D is TRBD2 (6 bases). CDR3 length: 16 amino acids. In germline, CDR1 is SGHAT, CDR2 FQNNGV. V shed 2 bases and J shed 3 bases, with 13 bases lying between them. CDR3 in amino acids: CASSLMTGSYTGELFF. Written as DNA, the CDR3 is TGTGCCAGCAGCTTAATGACCGGGAGTTACACCGGGGAGCTGTTTTTT. Together with reference TRBV11-2 and TRBJ2-2, the CDR3 gives the full variable domain: EAGVAQSPRYKIIEKRQSVAFWCNPISGHATLYWYQQILGQGPKLLIQFQNNGVVDDSQLPKDRFSAERLKGVDSTLKIQPAKLEDSAVYLCASSLMTGSYTGELFFGEGSRLTVL.

The chain uses TRBV4-3 and TRBJ2-3; 9 positions match TRBD1. In germline, CDR1 is LGHNA, CDR2 YSLEER. Unmatched junction bases numbered 2, after V lost 0 bases and J lost 1 base. The CDR3 is 16 amino acids. The CDR3 DNA reads TGCGCCAGCAGCCAAGAACGGACAGGGGGCACAGATACGCAGTATTTT. Translated: CASSQERTGGTDTQYF.

V is TRBV2 and J is TRBJ1-3, with D uncertain. The CDR3 contains 16 residues. Germline CDR1 is SNHLY and CDR2 is FYNNEI. Deletions cut 1 base from V and 2 bases from J, with 12 bases between. CDR3 region: CASSEELLATGNTIYF. In DNA form, the CDR3 reads TGTGCCAGCAGTGAAGAGCTTTTAGCAACTGGAAACACCATATATTTT. The whole variable domain, filled in from reference TRBV2 and TRBJ1-3, reads EPEVTQTPSHQVTQMGQEVILRCVPISNHLYFYWYRQILGQKVEFLVSFYNNEISEKSEIFDDQFSVERPDGSNFTLKIRSTKLEDSAMYFCASSEELLATGNTIYFGEGSWLTVV.

This sequence joins TRBV28 and TRBJ2-7; 7 bases line up with TRBD2. The CDR3 is 14 residues long. With V trimmed by 6 bases and J by 2 bases, 7 bases remained unmatched. Germline CDR1 reads MDHEN; CDR2 reads SYDVKM. The CDR3 nucleotides are TGTGCCAGCAGCCCTTCTAGCGGAACCTACGAGCAGTACTTC. Its protein product is CASSPSSGTYEQYF.

The chain joins TRBV30 to TRBJ2-3; TRBD2 matches 12 bases. Losses at the gene ends were 1 base for V and 2 bases for J; bases not matched to a gene: 10. The CDR3 sequence is 18 residues long. The germline V gene has CDR1 GTSNPN and CDR2 SVGIG (reference sequence). In nucleotides, the CDR3 is TGTGCCTGGAGTGGAGGGGCTAGCGGGGGGGCCAACACAGATACGCAGTATTTT. Protein product: CAWSGGASGGANTDTQYF.

The chain has TRBV29-1 and TRBJ1-5; D is unclear. The germline CDR1 and CDR2 sequences are SQVTM and ANQGSEA. This CDR3 contains 17 residues. V lost 0 bases and J 0 bases, leaving 15 bases between the germline ends. The CDR3 DNA reads TGCAGCGTTGAAGATCTTCGGGAGTTCCATAGCAATCAGCCCCAGCATTTT. This codes for CSVEDLREFHSNQPQHF.

Notes on this clone: This sample also contains other DNA sequences that code for the same CDR3. The rearrangement joins TRBV5-6 to TRBJ2-7; D not resolved. Trimming shortened V by 4 bases and J by 0 bases, and 8 bases separated the two germline ends. The V gene's germline CDR1 is SGHDT and CDR2 YYEEEE. The CDR3 extends over 13 amino acids. The CDR3 DNA sequence: TGTGCCAGCAGCCTGGTCGCCTCCTACGAGCAGTACTTC. Encoded protein: CASSLVASYEQYF.

This chain connects TRBV2 to TRBJ2-1; D call uncertain. The germline V gene encodes CDR1 SNHLY and CDR2 FYNNEI. The CDR3 runs 13 residues. Trimming took 7 bases from V and 8 from J, leaving 15 bases between them. DNA for the CDR3: TGTGCCAGCATGTCCGGAGTTCTGGATGAGCAGTTCTTC. It translates to CASMSGVLDEQFF.

This clone was recorded only once. The sample contains more than one DNA sequence encoding this CDR3. The chain combines TRBV9 with TRBJ2-1; the D is unclear. Trimming shortened V by 0 bases and J by 7 bases, and 8 bases separated the two germline ends. The CDR3 is 13 amino acids. Germline-derived CDR1 and CDR2 are SGDLS and YYNGEE. The CDR3 bases are TGTGCCAGCAGCGTAGGTGGGGATAATGAGCAGTTCTTC. Protein product: CASSVGGDNEQFF.

The chain is built from TRBV10-3 and TRBJ1-5; D is unresolved. This CDR3 is built from 14 residues. Deletions cut 7 bases from V and 0 bases from J, with 10 bases between. Germline V gives CDR1 ENHRY, CDR2 SYGVKD. The CDR3 sequence is CAIILRGSNQPQHF. CDR3 coding DNA: TGTGCCATCATCCTCCGGGGTAGCAATCAGCCCCAGCATTTT.

A remark on this clone: The same CDR3 also results from other DNA sequences found in this sample. The rearrangement uses TRBV6-6 and TRBJ2-7; no definite D call. The CDR3 contains 13 residues. V was shortened by 0 bases and J by 3 bases, with 6 bases between the two germline ends. Germline CDR1 and CDR2: MNHNY and SVGAGI (reference sequence). The CDR3 is CASSYSQNYEQYF. CDR3 bases: TGTGCCAGCAGTTACTCCCAGAACTACGAGCAGTACTTC.

Concerning this clone: The sample has other DNA sequences that encode this CDR3 too. The chain links TRBV6-5 to TRBJ2-7; 8 bases fit TRBD1. The CDR3 loop spans 14 amino acids. Germline V gene lookup returns CDR1 MNHEY and CDR2 SVGAGI. Losses at the gene ends were 5 bases for V and 3 bases for J; bases not matched to a gene: 6. The CDR3 here is CASSPGTGFYEQYF. The CDR3 nucleotides read TGTGCCAGCAGTCCCGGGACAGGCTTCTACGAGCAGTACTTC.

This chain's CDR3 is CASKANTEAFF. The CDR3 nucleotides are TGTGCCAGCAAAGCGAACACTGAAGCTTTCTTT. The chain carries TRBV28 and TRBJ1-1; D is unclear. Trimming removed 7 bases at V and 1 base at J, with 4 bases between. Germline CDR1 reads MDHEN; CDR2 reads SYDVKM. This CDR3 contains 11 residues.

The table lists this clone with a count of one. Different DNA sequences within this sample yield the same CDR3. This chain connects TRBV5-1 to TRBJ2-3; D ambiguous. This CDR3 spans 15 amino acids. V was shortened by 0 bases and J by 0 bases, with 8 bases between the two germline ends. Looked up from germline, CDR1 is SGHRS and CDR2 is YFSETQ. CDR3 sequence (DNA): TGCGCCAGCAGCTTGGAATCGGCTAGCACAGATACGCAGTATTTT. This gives the protein CASSLESASTDTQYF.

This clone occurred once. The chain recombines TRBV29-1 with TRBJ1-5; a weak D match, TRBD1 (6 bases). The V end was cut by 4 bases, the J end by 7 bases, with 17 bases between. Germline CDR1 is SQVTM and CDR2 is ANQGSEA. The CDR3 sequence is 14 residues long. CDR3 DNA sequence: TGCAGCGTTGTTCGAGGGGCCGGGGGCCAGCCCCAGCATTTT. Its translation is CSVVRGAGGQPQHF.